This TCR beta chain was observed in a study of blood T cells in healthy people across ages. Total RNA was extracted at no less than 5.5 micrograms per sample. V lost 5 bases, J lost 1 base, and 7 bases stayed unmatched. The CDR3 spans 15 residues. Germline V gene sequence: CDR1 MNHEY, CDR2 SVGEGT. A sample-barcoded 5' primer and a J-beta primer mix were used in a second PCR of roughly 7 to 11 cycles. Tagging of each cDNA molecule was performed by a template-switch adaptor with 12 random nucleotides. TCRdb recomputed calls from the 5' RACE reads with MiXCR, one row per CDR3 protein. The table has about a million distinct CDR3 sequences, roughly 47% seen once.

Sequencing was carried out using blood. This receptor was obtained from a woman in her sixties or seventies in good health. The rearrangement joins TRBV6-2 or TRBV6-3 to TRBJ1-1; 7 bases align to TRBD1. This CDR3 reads CASSNPGQANTEAFF. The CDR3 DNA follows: TGTGCCAGCAGTAACCCCGGACAGGCGAACACTGAAGCTTTCTTT.